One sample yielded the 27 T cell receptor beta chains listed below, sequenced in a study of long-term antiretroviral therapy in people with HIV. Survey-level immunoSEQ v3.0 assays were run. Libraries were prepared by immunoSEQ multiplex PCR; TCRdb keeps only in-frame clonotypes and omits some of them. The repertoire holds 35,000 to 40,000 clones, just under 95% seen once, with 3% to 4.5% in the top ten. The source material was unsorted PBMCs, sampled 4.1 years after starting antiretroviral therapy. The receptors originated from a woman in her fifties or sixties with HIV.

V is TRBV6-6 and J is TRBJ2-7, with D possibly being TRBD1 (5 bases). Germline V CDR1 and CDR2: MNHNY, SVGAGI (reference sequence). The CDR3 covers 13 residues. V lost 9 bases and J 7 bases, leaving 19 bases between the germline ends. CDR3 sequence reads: CASQGPRPSEQYF. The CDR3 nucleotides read TGTGCCAGTCAGGGTCCACGGCCCAGTGAGCAGTACTTC.

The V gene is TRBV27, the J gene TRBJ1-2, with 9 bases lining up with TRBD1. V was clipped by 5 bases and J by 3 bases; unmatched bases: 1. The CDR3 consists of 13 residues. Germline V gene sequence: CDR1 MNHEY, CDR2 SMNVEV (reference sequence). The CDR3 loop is CASSRTGDYGYTF. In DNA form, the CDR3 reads TGTGCCAGCAGTCGGACAGGGGACTATGGCTACACCTTC.

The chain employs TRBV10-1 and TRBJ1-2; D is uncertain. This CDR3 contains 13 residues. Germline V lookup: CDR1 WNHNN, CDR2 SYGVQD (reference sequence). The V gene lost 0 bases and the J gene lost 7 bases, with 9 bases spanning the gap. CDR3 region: CASSESKRGGYTF. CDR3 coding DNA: TGCGCCAGCAGTGAGTCGAAACGCGGTGGCTACACCTTC.

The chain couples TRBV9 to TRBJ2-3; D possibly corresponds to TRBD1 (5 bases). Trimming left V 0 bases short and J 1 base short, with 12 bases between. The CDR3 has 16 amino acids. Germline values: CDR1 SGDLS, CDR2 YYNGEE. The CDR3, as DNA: TGTGCCAGCAGCGTAGGAGTTGACAGTCGCACAGATACGCAGTATTTT. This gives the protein CASSVGVDSRTDTQYF.

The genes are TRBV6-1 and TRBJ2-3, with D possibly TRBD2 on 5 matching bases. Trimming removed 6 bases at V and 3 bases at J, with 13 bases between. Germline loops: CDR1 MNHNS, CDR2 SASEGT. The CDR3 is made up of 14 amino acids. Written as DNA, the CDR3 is TGTGCCAGCAGGTCTAGCCAAAGTACAGATACGCAGTATTTT. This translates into CASRSSQSTDTQYF.

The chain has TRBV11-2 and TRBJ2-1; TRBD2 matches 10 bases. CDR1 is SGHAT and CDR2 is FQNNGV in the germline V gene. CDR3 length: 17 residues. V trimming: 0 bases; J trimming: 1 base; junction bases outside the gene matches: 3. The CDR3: CASSLEVSGGSYNEQFF. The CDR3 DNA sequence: TGTGCCAGCAGCTTAGAGGTTAGCGGGGGGTCCTACAATGAGCAGTTCTTC. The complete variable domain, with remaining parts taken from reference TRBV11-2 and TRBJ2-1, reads EAGVAQSPRYKIIEKRQSVAFWCNPISGHATLYWYQQILGQGPKLLIQFQNNGVVDDSQLPKDRFSAERLKGVDSTLKIQPAKLEDSAVYLCASSLEVSGGSYNEQFFGPGTRLTVL.

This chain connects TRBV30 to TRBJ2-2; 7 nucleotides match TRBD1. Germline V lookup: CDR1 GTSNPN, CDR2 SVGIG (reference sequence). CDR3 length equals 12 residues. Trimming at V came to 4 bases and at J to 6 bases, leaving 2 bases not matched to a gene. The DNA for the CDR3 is TGTGCCTGGACCCAGGGGGCCGGGGAGCTGTTTTTT. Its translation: CAWTQGAGELFF.

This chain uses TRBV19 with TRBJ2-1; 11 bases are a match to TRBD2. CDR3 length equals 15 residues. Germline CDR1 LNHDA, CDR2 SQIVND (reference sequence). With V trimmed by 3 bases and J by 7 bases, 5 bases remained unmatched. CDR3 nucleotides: TGTGCCAGTAGTATTTTAGCGGGGGGGGTGAATGAGCAGTTCTTC. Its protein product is CASSILAGGVNEQFF. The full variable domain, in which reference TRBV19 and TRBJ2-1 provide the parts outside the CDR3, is DGGITQSPKYLFRKEGQNVTLSCEQNLNHDAMYWYRQDPGQGLRLIYYSQIVNDFQKGDIAEGYSVSREKKESFPLTVTSAQKNPTAFYLCASSILAGGVNEQFFGPGTRLTVL.

The CDR3 nucleotides are TGTGCTAGTGGTTTGTTTGAAAGATCGGGTTCACCCCTCCACTTT. Translation: CASGLFERSGSPLHF. The V and J genes are TRBV12-5 and TRBJ1-6, with no clear D. Trimming left V 2 bases short and J 9 bases short, with 14 bases between. Germline V gives CDR1 LGHNT, CDR2 FRNRAP. The CDR3 has 15 residues.

The CDR3 DNA reads as TGTGCCAGCAGTTCCCACCAGTCCACTAACTATGGCTACACCTTC. Protein sequence: CASSSHQSTNYGYTF. The V call is TRBV6-5, the J call TRBJ1-2; no clear D gene. There are 15 residues in the CDR3. The germline V gene encodes CDR1 MNHEY and CDR2 SVGAGI. V gave up 4 bases and J gave up 0 bases, with 12 bases separating them.

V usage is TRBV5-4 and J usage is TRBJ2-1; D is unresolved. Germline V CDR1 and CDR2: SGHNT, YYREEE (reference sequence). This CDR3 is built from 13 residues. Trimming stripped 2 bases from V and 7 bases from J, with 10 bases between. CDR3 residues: CASSLTWGNEQFF. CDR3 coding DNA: TGTGCCAGCAGCTTAACCTGGGGAAATGAGCAGTTCTTC.

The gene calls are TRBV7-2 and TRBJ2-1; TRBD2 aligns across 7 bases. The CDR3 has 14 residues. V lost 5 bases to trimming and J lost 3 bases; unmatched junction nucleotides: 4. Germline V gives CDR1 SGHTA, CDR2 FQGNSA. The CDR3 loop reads CASSDTGGYNEQFF. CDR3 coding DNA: TGTGCCAGCAGCGACACGGGAGGCTACAATGAGCAGTTCTTC.

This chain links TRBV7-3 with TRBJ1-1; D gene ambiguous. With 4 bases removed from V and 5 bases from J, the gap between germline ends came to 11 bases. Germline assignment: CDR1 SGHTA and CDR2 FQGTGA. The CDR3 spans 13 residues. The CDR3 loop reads CASSWRGETEAFF. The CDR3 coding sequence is TGTGCCAGCAGCTGGAGAGGAGAAACTGAAGCTTTCTTT.

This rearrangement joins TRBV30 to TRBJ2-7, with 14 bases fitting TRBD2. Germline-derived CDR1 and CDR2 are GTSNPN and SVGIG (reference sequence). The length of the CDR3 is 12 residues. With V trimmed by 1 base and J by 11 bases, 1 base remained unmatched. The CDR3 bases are TGTGCCTGGAGTGGACTAGCGGGGGGGGAGTACTTC. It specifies CAWSGLAGGEYF. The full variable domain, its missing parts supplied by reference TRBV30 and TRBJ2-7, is SQTIHQWPATLVQPVGSPLSLECTVEGTSNPNLYWYRQAAGRGLQLLFYSVGIGQISSEVPQNLSASRPQDRQFILSSKKLLLSDSGFYLCAWSGLAGGEYFGPGTRLTVT.

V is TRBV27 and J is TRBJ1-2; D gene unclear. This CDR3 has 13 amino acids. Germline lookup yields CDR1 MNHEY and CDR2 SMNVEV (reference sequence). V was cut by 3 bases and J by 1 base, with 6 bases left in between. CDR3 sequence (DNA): TGTGCCAGCAGTTTGGGCGGTAACTATGGCTACACCTTC. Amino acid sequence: CASSLGGNYGYTF.

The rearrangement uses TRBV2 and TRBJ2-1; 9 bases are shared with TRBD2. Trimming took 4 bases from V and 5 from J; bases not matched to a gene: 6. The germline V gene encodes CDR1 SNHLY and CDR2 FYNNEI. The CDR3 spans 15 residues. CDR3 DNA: TGTGCCAGCAGTGTCGTGCGGGGGGGCCACAATGAGCAGTTCTTC. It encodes CASSVVRGGHNEQFF.

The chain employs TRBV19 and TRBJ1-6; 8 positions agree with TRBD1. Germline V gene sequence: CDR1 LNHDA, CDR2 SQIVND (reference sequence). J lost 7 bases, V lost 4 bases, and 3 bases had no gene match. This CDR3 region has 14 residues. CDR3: CASSRGQENSPLHF. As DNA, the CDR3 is TGTGCCAGTAGTAGGGGACAGGAAAATTCACCCCTCCACTTT. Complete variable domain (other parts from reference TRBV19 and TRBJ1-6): DGGITQSPKYLFRKEGQNVTLSCEQNLNHDAMYWYRQDPGQGLRLIYYSQIVNDFQKGDIAEGYSVSREKKESFPLTVTSAQKNPTAFYLCASSRGQENSPLHFGNGTRLTVT.

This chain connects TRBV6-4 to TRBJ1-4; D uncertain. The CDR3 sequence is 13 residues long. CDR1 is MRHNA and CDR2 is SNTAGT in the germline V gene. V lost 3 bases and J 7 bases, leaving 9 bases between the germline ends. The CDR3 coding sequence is TGTGCCAGCAGTGAACAGAATGGTGAAAAACTGTTTTTT. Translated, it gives CASSEQNGEKLFF.

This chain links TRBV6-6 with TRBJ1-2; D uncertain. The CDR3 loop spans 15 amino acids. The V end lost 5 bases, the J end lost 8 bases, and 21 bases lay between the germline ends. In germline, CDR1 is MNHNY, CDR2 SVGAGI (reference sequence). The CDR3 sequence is CASSRPGPFGGGYTF. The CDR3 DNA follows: TGTGCCAGCAGTCGACCAGGACCGTTCGGCGGGGGCTACACCTTC.

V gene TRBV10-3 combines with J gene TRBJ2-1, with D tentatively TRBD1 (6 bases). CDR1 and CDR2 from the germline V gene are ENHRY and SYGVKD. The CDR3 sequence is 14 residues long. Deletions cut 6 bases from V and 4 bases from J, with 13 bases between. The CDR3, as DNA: TGTGCCATCAGCCGGGACACCCTTTACAATGAGCAGTTCTTC. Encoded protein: CAISRDTLYNEQFF.

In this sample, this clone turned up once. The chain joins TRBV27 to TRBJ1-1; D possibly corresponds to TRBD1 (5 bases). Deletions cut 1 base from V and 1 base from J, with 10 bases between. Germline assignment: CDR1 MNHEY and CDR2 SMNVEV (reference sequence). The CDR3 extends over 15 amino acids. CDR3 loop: CASSLFSGGNTEAFF. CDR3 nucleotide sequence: TGTGCCAGCAGTTTATTTTCGGGGGGGAACACTGAAGCTTTCTTT.

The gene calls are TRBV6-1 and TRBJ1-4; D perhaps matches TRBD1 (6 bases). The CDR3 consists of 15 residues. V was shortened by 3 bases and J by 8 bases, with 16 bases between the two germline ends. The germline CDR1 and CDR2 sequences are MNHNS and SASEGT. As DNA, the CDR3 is TGTGCCAGCAGTGAGTCGTGGGGGGCCGGGGAAAAACTGTTTTTT. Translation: CASSESWGAGEKLFF.

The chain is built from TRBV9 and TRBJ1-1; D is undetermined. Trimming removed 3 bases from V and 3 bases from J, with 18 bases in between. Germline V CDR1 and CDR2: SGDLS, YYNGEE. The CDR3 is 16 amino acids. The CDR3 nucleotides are TGTGCCAGCAGCGAGGGATCGATGGGGATCGACACTGAAGCTTTCTTT. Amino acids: CASSEGSMGIDTEAFF.

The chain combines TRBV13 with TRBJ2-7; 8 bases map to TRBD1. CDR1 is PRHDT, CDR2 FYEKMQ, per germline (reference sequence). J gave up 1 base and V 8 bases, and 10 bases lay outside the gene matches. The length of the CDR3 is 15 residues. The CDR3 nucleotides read TGTGCCAGCGCAAGTCGGACAGGGCTATCCTACGAGCAGTACTTC. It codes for CASASRTGLSYEQYF.

This CDR3 is CASSLYQPQHF. Here the CDR3 DNA reads TGTGCCAGCAGTTTATATCAGCCCCAGCATTTT. The chain carries TRBV27 and TRBJ1-5; no firm D call. CDR3 length: 11 residues. Germline CDR1 and CDR2: MNHEY and SMNVEV (reference sequence). Trimming removed 1 base at V and 5 bases at J, with 0 bases between.

The CDR3 DNA is TGTGCCAGCAAGGGGGGAGCCAAAAACATTCAGTACTTC. This gives the protein CASKGGAKNIQYF. The V call is TRBV27, the J call TRBJ2-4; either TRBD1 or TRBD2 may supply D (6 bases each). CDR1 and CDR2 from the germline V gene are MNHEY and SMNVEV (reference sequence). The germline V and J ends were trimmed by 7 bases and 0 bases, with 7 bases remaining between them. The CDR3 has 13 residues.

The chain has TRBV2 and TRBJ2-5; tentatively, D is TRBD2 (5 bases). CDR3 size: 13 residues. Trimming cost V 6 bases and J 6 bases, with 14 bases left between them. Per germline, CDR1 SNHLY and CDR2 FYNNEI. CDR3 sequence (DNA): TGTGCCAGCAGCCCGAGACTACGCAAGACCCAGTACTTC. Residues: CASSPRLRKTQYF.